This T cell receptor beta chain was observed in a study of control samples from healthy donors and cancer patients. The repertoire was sequenced with immunoSEQ multiplex PCR; TCRdb's copy has only in-frame clones and lacks some. Of roughly 170,000 clones in the sample, around 88% were seen once. This CDR3 spans 12 amino acids. The ends were cut back, 7 bases at V and 4 bases at J, with 13 bases in the middle. Per the germline V gene, CDR1 is GTSNPN and CDR2 is SVGIG (reference sequence). This sequence originates from a woman aged 25 to 45 in good health. The V gene is TRBV30, the J gene TRBJ1-1; D is uncertain. The sequenced sample was blood. CDR3 protein: CAFRLKGTEAFF. The CDR3 DNA reads TGTGCCTTCAGACTCAAGGGCACTGAAGCTTTCTTT.